This record looks at one T cell receptor (beta chain) sequence and its context. In its sample, this clone was seen once. Its antigen has not been determined. Qualities for individual bases were not recorded, and no much larger clone is one base off. The record originates from a study of graft-versus-host responses after intestinal transplantation (dated by TCRdb to the early 2020s). About the study as a whole: Multivisceral, liver-intestinal, or isolated intestinal transplants were received by the recipients. Of the 20 to 30 intestinal transplant recipients enrolled in the cohort, one of whom was a retransplant, a few patients without pretransplant specimens were excluded. A peak of at least 4% donor T cells among recipient peripheral blood mononuclear cells was the definition used for donor T cell macrochimerism. All recipients received anti-thymocyte globulin induction followed by maintenance tacrolimus and steroids for around 3 years. Graft-versus-host and host-versus-graft alloreactive T cell clones were tracked in the graft, circulation and bone marrow after intestinal transplantation using bulk TCR-beta CDR3 sequencing. Alloreactive clones were identified by sequencing pre-transplant mixed lymphocyte reaction products and comparing these products with unstimulated pre-transplant donor and recipient T cells. Samples from a few later patients were sequenced in-house on an Illumina MiSeq with MiXCR processing rather than by the commercial service.

V is cut by 0 bases and J by 7 bases, and the space between the germline ends is 15 bases. The CDR3 spans 14 residues, from the cysteine through the phenylalanine. Solely the CDR3 DNA is kept, with 42 bases framed from the first base. From a lookup of the germline V gene (reference sequence), CDR1 and CDR2 are GTSNPN and SVGIG. The time point label of this sample denotes: cells obtained before transplantation from donor or recipient. CD3+CD4+ and CD3+CD8+ populations were FACS-sorted from unstimulated pre-transplant donor and recipient cells taken from spleen or lymph nodes. The library was produced with the immunoSEQ multiplex PCR assay. In most patients, genomic DNA was isolated using the Qiagen DNeasy Blood and Tissue Kit and sent frozen to Adaptive Biotechnologies for TCR sequencing. For most patients, genomic DNA was subjected to high-throughput TCR-beta CDR3 sequencing by Adaptive Biotechnologies. The source study handled its data this way. TCR sequencing data for around 19 patients were retrieved from Adaptive's ImmunoSEQ software; a few other patients were processed with MiXCR and VDJtools. CD4 versus CD8 sorting errors were corrected by removing sequences found in both subsets at a frequency ratio below 5:1. CDR3 nucleotide sequences shared between donor and recipient were removed because the origin of such sequences could not be assigned. To count as alloreactive, a clone needed at least 2-fold expansion over unstimulated cells and a minimum CFSE-low frequency of 0.002% (template counts) or 0.001% (read counts). A clone was considered mappable if detected in the sequenced pre-transplant spleen, lymph node, or MLR CFSE-low populations of the donor or recipient. Cumulative frequency of alloreactive clones was calculated as a percentage of all sequences weighted by copy number. Not all clones reach the TCRdb copy of this immuneACCESS table, which keeps in-frame sequences only. Checked studies attribute under half of the gap to unresolved V genes and leave the rest unexplained. Clone size and the V and J calls come from that table; the DNA yielded D and trimming. This sample gives roughly 120,000 clones in total; about nine tenths of them show up just once. The ten largest clones add up to roughly 0.17% of the sample.

General study outcomes and caveats: GvH clones turned up in recipient bone marrow, with some appearing earlier in ileal mucosa or blood, a pattern consistent with an intestinal mucosal origin. The conclusions were limited by the relatively low number and heterogeneity of the intestinal transplant patients. Patients with donor T cell macrochimerism had high GvH to HvG T cell clonal ratios in their allografts. Early after transplant, peak levels of circulating GvH clones were associated with declines in HvG clones.

The sequence joins TRBV30 to TRBJ1-2, and the D gene may be TRBD1, 5 bases matching. This clonotype was obtained from a human donor who received an intestinal transplant. The sample consisted of unstimulated CD4+ T cells sorted from spleen or lymph node cells, taken before intestinal transplant. The nucleotides are TGTGCCTGGAGTGTAGTACGGGGGTTGGGTGGCTACACCTTC. This encodes CAWSVVRGLGGYTF.